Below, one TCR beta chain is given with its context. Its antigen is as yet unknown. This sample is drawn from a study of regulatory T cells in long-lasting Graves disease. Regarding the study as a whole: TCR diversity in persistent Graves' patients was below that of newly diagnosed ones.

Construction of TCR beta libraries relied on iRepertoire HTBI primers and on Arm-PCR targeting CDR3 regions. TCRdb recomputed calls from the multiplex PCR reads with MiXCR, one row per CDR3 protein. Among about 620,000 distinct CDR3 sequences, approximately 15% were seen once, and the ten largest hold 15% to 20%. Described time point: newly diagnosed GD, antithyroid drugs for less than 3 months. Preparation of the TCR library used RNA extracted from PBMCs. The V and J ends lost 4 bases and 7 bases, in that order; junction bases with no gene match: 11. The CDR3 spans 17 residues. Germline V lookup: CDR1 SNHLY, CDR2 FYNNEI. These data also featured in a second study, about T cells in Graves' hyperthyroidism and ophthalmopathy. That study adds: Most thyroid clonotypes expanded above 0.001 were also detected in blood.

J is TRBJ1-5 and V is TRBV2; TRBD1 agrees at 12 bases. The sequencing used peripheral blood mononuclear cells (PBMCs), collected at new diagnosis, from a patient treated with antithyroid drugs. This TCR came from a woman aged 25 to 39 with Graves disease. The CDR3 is CASSAASGTGGGQPQHF. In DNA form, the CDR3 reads TGTGCCAGCAGTGCTGCTTCCGGGACAGGGGGCGGCCAGCCCCAGCATTTT.